This TCR beta chain comes out of a study of T cells in Graves' hyperthyroidism and ophthalmopathy. In its sample, this clonotype was seen a few times. The V and J ends lost 7 bases and 5 bases, in that order; junction bases with no gene match: 9. The CDR3 is made up of 13 amino acids. Germline CDR1 is SQVTM and CDR2 is ANQGSEA. Amplified regions were TCR beta CDR3 sequences from RNA transcripts. HTBI primers were the set used in a first-round RT-PCR of the TCR CDR3. TCRdb called the multiplex PCR reads again in MiXCR, with one record for every CDR3 protein. The repertoire includes about 290,000 distinct CDR3 sequences, roughly 13% of them detected once, and almost 8% sits in the top ten.

V gene TRBV29-1 combines with J gene TRBJ2-5; TRBD1 aligns across 8 bases. Sequenced input: blood. This TCR came from a woman in her 30s with Graves' hyperthyroidism that later progressed to Graves' ophthalmopathy. The CDR3 bases are TGCAGCGGAGTCAGGGGGCTCGGTGAGACCCAGTACTTC. Protein sequence: CSGVRGLGETQYF. Filled out from reference TRBV29-1 and TRBJ2-5, the complete variable domain reads SAVISQKPSRDICQRGTSLTIQCQVDSQVTMMFWYRQQPGQSLTLIATANQGSEATYESGFVIDKFPISRPNLTFSTLTVSNMSPEDSSIYLCSGVRGLGETQYFGPGTRLLVL.